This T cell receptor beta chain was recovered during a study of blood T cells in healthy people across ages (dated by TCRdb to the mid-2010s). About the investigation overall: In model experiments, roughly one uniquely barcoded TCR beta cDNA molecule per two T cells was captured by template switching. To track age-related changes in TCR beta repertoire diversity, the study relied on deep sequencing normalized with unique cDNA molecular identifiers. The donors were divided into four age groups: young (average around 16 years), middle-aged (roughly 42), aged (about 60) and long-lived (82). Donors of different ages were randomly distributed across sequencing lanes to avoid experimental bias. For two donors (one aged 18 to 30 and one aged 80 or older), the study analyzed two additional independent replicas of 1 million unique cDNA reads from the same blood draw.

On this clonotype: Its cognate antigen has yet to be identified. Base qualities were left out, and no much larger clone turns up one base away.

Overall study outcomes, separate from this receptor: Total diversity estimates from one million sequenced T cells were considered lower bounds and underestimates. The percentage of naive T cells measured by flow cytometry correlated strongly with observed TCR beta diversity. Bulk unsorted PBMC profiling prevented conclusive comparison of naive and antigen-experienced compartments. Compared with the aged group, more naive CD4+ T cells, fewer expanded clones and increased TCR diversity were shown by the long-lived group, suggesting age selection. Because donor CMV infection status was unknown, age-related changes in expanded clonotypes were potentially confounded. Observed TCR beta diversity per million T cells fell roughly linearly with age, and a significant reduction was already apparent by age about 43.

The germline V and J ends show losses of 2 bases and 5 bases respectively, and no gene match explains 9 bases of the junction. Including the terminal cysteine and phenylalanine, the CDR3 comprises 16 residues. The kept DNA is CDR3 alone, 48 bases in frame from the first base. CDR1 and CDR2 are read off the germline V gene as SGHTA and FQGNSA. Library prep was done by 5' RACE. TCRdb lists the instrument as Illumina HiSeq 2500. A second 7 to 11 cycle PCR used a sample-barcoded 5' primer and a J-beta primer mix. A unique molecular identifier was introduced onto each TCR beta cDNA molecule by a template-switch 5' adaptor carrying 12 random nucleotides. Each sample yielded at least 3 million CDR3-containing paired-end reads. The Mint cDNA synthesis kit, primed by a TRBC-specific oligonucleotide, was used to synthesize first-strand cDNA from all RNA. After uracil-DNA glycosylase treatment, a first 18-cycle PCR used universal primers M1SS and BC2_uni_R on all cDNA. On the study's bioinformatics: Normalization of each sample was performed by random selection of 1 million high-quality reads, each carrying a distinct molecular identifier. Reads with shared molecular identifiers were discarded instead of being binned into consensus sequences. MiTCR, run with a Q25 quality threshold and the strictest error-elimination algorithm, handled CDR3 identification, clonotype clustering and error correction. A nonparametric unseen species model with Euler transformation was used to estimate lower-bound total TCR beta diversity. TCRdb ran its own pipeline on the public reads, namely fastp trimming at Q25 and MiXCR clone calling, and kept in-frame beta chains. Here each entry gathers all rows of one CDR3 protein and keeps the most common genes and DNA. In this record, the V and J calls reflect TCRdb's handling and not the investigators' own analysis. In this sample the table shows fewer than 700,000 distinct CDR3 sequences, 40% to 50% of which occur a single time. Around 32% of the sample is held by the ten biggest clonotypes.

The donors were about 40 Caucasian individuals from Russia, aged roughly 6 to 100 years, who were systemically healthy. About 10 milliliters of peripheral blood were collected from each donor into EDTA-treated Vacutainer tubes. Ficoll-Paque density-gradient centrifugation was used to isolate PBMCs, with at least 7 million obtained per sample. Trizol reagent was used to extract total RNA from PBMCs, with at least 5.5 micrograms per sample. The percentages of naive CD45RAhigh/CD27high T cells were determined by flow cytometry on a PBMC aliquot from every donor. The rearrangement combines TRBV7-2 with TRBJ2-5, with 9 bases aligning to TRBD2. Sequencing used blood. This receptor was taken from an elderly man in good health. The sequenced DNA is TGTGCCAGCAGCTTAATCGCGGGAGGGCCCTCGGAGACCCAGTACTTC. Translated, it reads CASSLIAGGPSETQYF.